This T cell receptor (beta chain) was captured in a study of cytomegalovirus exposure and HLA in healthy donors. This CDR3 has 14 amino acids. In germline, CDR1 is KGHSH, CDR2 LQKENI. J was trimmed by 3 bases and V by 2 bases; bases with no gene match: 3. Study-level findings and limits: Apart from CMV serostatus, no immune exposure information was available. A later analysis revealed that TCR association rates differed between HLA loci, peaking at DRB1 and bottoming out at HLA-C. Productive rates of about 87% or about 30% were seen for most TCR beta V segments in an earlier analysis.

On this clone: Its specificity is unknown. Other DNA sequences of this sample code for an identical CDR3.

In the PCR, 60 Vbeta and 13 Jbeta primers were used. Method: immunoSEQ multiplex PCR; TCRdb's copy keeps in-frame clones and lacks some. Here the sample spans roughly 80,000 clones, more than 65% being singletons. The sequence was collected from a woman aged 40 to 55 in good health and CMV-seropositive. The gene calls are TRBV18 and TRBJ1-2, with 7 bases matching TRBD1. The sample taken for sequencing was PBMCs. CDR3 sequence: CASSPGQGDYGYTF. CDR3 in DNA: TGTGCCAGCTCACCAGGCCAGGGGGACTATGGCTACACCTTC.